This entry lists 23 T cell receptor beta chains sequenced from one sample in a study of graft-versus-host responses after intestinal transplantation. Which antigens these TCRs recognize remains unknown. Generated by immunoSEQ multiplex PCR, the TCRdb table keeps only in-frame clones and is missing some. Of fewer than 120,000 clones in the sample, about 93% were seen once. The sample consisted of unstimulated CD8+ T cells sorted from spleen or lymph node cells, taken before intestinal transplant. Receptors originate from a human donor who received an intestinal transplant.

The rearrangement links TRBV5-4 to TRBJ2-7; no definite D call. This CDR3 is 15 amino acids long. Germline values: CDR1 SGHNT, CDR2 YYREEE (reference sequence). The V gene lost 3 bases and the J gene lost 0 bases, with 13 bases spanning the gap. The CDR3 DNA is TGTGCCAGCAGCTCCGCCCTCTCTGGCTCCTACGAGCAGTACTTC. This encodes CASSSALSGSYEQYF.

The rearrangement links TRBV27 to TRBJ2-1; unclear D gene. V lost 5 bases and J lost 0, with 5 bases in between. Germline V gene sequence: CDR1 MNHEY, CDR2 SMNVEV (reference sequence). CDR3 length: 13 amino acids. In nucleotides, the CDR3 is TGTGCCAGCAGTGCCCACTCCTACAATGAGCAGTTCTTC. It translates to CASSAHSYNEQFF.

The chain carries TRBV5-8 and TRBJ2-7, with D perhaps TRBD2 (6 bases). Per the germline V gene, CDR1 is SGHTS and CDR2 is YDEGEE. Trimming removed 0 bases at V and 6 bases at J, with 13 bases between. This CDR3 region has 14 residues. The chain's CDR3 is CASSLVGGWGEQYF. The CDR3 DNA is TGTGCCAGCAGCTTGGTCGGGGGTTGGGGCGAGCAGTACTTC. Filled out from reference TRBV5-8 and TRBJ2-7, the complete variable domain reads EAGVTQSPTHLIKTRGQQATLRCSPISGHTSVYWYQQALGLGLQFLLWYDEGEERNRGNFPPRFSGRQFPNYSSELNVNALELEDSALYLCASSLVGGWGEQYFGPGTRLTVT.

J is TRBJ2-7 and V is TRBV4-1; the match to TRBD2 covers 11 bases. The germline V gene encodes CDR1 MGHRA and CDR2 YSYEKL. This CDR3 is built from 17 residues. The junction had 6 bases not matched to a gene; V was cut back by 0 bases and J by 2 bases. The CDR3 DNA reads as TGCGCCAGCAGCCAAGAGTCTAGCGGGAGGCTTGCCTACGAGCAGTACTTC. Translating it yields CASSQESSGRLAYEQYF.

The table lists this clone with a count of one. The chain couples TRBV7-6 to TRBJ1-5; D unresolved. Germline-derived CDR1 and CDR2 are SGHVS and FNYEAQ. This CDR3 has 13 residues. The V and J ends lost 2 bases and 7 bases respectively, with 9 bases between them. The CDR3 is CASSLNSGQPQHF. The CDR3 DNA reads TGTGCCAGCAGCTTAAACTCAGGACAGCCCCAGCATTTT.

The chain uses TRBV7-6 and TRBJ2-1, with D possibly matching TRBD2 (6 bases). This CDR3 is built from 12 residues. Trimming took off 11 bases at V and 0 bases at J, with 8 bases between the two ends. Germline CDR1 and CDR2: SGHVS and FNYEAQ. This chain's CDR3 is CASGGSYNEQFF. CDR3 coding DNA: TGTGCCTCCGGGGGCTCCTACAATGAGCAGTTCTTC.

Comment on this clone: One end of the junction is discordant with germline, which a read error may explain. V gene TRBV5-1 combines with J gene TRBJ2-1, with D perhaps matching TRBD2 (6 bases). The CDR3 contains 15 residues. Germline assignment: CDR1 SGHRS and CDR2 YFSETQ. CDR3 region: CASSLTSSSYNGQFF. The CDR3 DNA reads as TGCGCCAGCAGCCTTACTAGCAGCTCCTACAATGGGCAGTTCTTC.

This rearrangement joins TRBV19 to TRBJ2-7; 9 positions agree with TRBD1. This CDR3 is built from 15 residues. The germline CDR1 and CDR2 sequences are LNHDA and SQIVND (reference sequence). V gave up 1 base and J gave up 4 bases; unmatched junction bases: 5. CDR3 amino acids: CASSIGDRDVYEQYF. In DNA form, the CDR3 reads TGTGCCAGTAGTATAGGGGACAGGGATGTTTACGAGCAGTACTTC.

Points on this clone: Other DNA sequences of this sample code for an identical CDR3. The rearrangement uses TRBV5-6 and TRBJ2-2; TRBD1 matches at 10 bases. Looked up from germline, CDR1 is SGHDT and CDR2 is YYEEEE. V trimming: 2 bases; J trimming: 4 bases; junction bases outside the gene matches: 2. This CDR3 is 15 amino acids long. The CDR3 spells CASSFGTGVTGELFF. The DNA of the CDR3 is TGTGCCAGCAGCTTCGGGACAGGGGTCACCGGGGAGCTGTTTTTT.

V is TRBV10-3 and J is TRBJ2-7; TRBD2 aligns across 7 bases. With 6 bases clipped from V and 3 bases from J, the junction kept 11 bases outside the gene matches. There are 15 residues in the CDR3. Germline CDR1 reads ENHRY; CDR2 reads SYGVKD. The CDR3 spells CAISLWGGKGYEQYF. Here the CDR3 DNA reads TGTGCCATCAGCCTCTGGGGGGGAAAAGGCTACGAGCAGTACTTC.

The chain combines TRBV6-1 with TRBJ2-7; 7 bases map to TRBD1. The CDR3 loop spans 15 amino acids. V shed 6 bases and J 2 bases; nucleotides not matched to a gene: 10. Germline assignment: CDR1 MNHNS and CDR2 SASEGT. CDR3 bases: TGTGCCAGCAGCGACCAGACAGGGCGAACCTACGAGCAGTACTTC. It is translated as CASSDQTGRTYEQYF.

This chain joins TRBV6-6 and TRBJ2-7, with TRBD1 matching 11 bases. The CDR3 runs to 15 residues. J lost 7 bases, V lost 5 bases, and 10 bases had no gene match. Germline V gives CDR1 MNHNY, CDR2 SVGAGI (reference sequence). The CDR3 here is CASSSLDRGLEEQYF. For the CDR3, the DNA is TGTGCCAGCAGTAGCTTGGACAGGGGGCTGGAGGAGCAGTACTTC.

The chain is built from TRBV10-3 and TRBJ1-1, with 7 bases lining up with TRBD1. V lost 3 bases to trimming and J lost 1 base; unmatched junction nucleotides: 11. The CDR3 runs to 17 residues. Germline CDR1 is ENHRY and CDR2 is SYGVKD. CDR3 residues: CAISDRFDRAGNTEAFF. For the CDR3, the DNA is TGTGCCATCAGTGACCGCTTCGACAGGGCAGGGAACACTGAAGCTTTCTTT.

The chain couples TRBV7-2 to TRBJ1-1; unclear D gene. Trimming removed 2 bases from V and 3 bases from J, with 1 base in between. CDR3 length: 11 amino acids. Per germline, CDR1 SGHTA and CDR2 FQGNSA. In DNA, the CDR3 is TGTGCCAGCAGCTTATACACTGAAGCTTTCTTT. It is translated as CASSLYTEAFF.

The V gene is TRBV5-1, the J gene TRBJ2-2; D possibly corresponds to TRBD2 (6 bases). V gave up 2 bases and J gave up 6 bases, with 23 bases separating them. This CDR3 is built from 18 residues. The germline gives CDR1 SGHRS, CDR2 YFSETQ. The CDR3 loop reads CASSFLPHRSRGSGELFF. CDR3 coding DNA: TGCGCCAGCAGCTTTCTCCCCCACCGGAGTCGGGGGTCCGGGGAGCTGTTTTTT.

CDR3: CASSGDSNEQFF. CDR3 sequence (DNA): TGCGCCAGCAGCGGAGACAGCAATGAGCAGTTCTTC. The rearrangement joins TRBV4-1 to TRBJ2-1, with D possibly matching TRBD1 (5 bases). V was clipped by 5 bases and J by 6 bases, with 8 bases between them. This CDR3 is built from 12 residues. CDR1 and CDR2 from the germline V gene are MGHRA and YSYEKL.

In regard to this clone: The junction shows a germline mismatch at one end, possibly a read error. The chain links TRBV9 to TRBJ2-1; 15 bases agree with TRBD2. This CDR3 comprises 14 residues. CDR1 SGDLS and CDR2 YYNGEE come from the germline V gene. CDR3 protein: CASSGEGLAGGPVF. As DNA, the CDR3 is TGTGCCAGCAGCGGAGAAGGACTAGCGGGAGGGCCGGTCTTC.

The chain joins TRBV11-2 to TRBJ2-5, with a weak D call TRBD1 (6 bases). The DNA end lines up better with TRBJ2-7; the J call may be wrong. The CDR3 runs to 13 residues. CDR1 is SGHAT, CDR2 FQNNGV, per germline. The CDR3 DNA reads as TGTGCCAGCAGCGCCACAGGGATCTACGAGCAGTACTTC. It is translated as CASSATGIYEQYF.

The rearrangement links TRBV4-2 to TRBJ2-1; the match to TRBD2 covers 10 bases. J lost 5 bases, V lost 0 bases, and 10 bases had no gene match. Germline CDR1 and CDR2: LGHNA and YNFKEQ. The CDR3 is made up of 18 amino acids. The CDR3 DNA is TGTGCCAGCAGCCAAGATATCCCTAGCGGGAGAGGGGACAATGAGCAGTTCTTC. This encodes CASSQDIPSGRGDNEQFF.

Notes on this clone: The sample contains more than one DNA sequence encoding this CDR3. This rearrangement joins TRBV25-1 to TRBJ2-1, with 10 bases aligning to TRBD2. V was clipped by 5 bases and J by 4 bases; unmatched bases: 14. CDR3 length equals 18 residues. The V gene's germline CDR1 is MGHDK and CDR2 SYGVNS. CDR3 coding DNA: TGTGCCAGCAGTTCGGGGTGGAGCGGGAGGGCATCTTACAATGAGCAGTTCTTC. It encodes CASSSGWSGRASYNEQFF. Full variable domain (remainder filled in from reference TRBV25-1 and TRBJ2-1): EADIYQTPRYLVIGTGKKITLECSQTMGHDKMYWYQQDPGMELHLIHYSYGVNSTEKGDLSSESTVSRIRTEHFPLTLESARPSHTSQYLCASSSGWSGRASYNEQFFGPGTRLTVL.

The chain employs TRBV27 and TRBJ2-1; tentatively, D is TRBD1 (5 bases). Trimming cost V 4 bases and J 6 bases, with 10 bases left between them. This CDR3 is built from 13 residues. Per germline, CDR1 MNHEY and CDR2 SMNVEV (reference sequence). The CDR3 is CASSSQGLNEQFF. The CDR3 bases are TGTGCCAGCAGTTCGCAGGGCCTCAATGAGCAGTTCTTC.

The gene calls are TRBV13 and TRBJ1-2, with 9 nucleotides matching TRBD1. J lost 4 bases, V lost 3 bases, and 9 bases had no gene match. This CDR3 region has 16 residues. In germline, CDR1 is PRHDT, CDR2 FYEKMQ (reference sequence). CDR3 region: CASSFGTGGLGYGYTF. The CDR3 nucleotides are TGTGCCAGCAGCTTCGGCACAGGGGGCTTGGGCTATGGCTACACCTTC.

The chain couples TRBV7-6 to TRBJ2-5; perhaps D is TRBD1 or TRBD2 (5 bases each). Per germline, CDR1 SGHVS and CDR2 FNYEAQ. V was cut by 5 bases and J by 4 bases, with 17 bases left in between. CDR3 size: 15 residues. The CDR3 bases are TGTGCCAGCAGCCCCCTCCCCGAGGGGCTAGAGACCCAGTACTTC. This gives the protein CASSPLPEGLETQYF.